The 30 T cell receptor beta chains below come from one sample, sequenced in a study of cytomegalovirus exposure and HLA in healthy donors. Use of 60 Vbeta and 13 Jbeta primers characterized the PCR. Generated by immunoSEQ multiplex PCR, the TCRdb table keeps only in-frame clones and is missing some. Among approximately 170,000 clones, 75% to 85% were seen once, and the ten largest hold 7.4%. The sequencing sample was made of PBMCs. These receptors all stem from a male donor in good health and CMV-seropositive.

The chain employs TRBV29-1 and TRBJ2-1; TRBD1 agrees at 7 bases. From germline, CDR1 is SQVTM and CDR2 ANQGSEA. The CDR3 has 16 amino acids. J gave up 1 base and V 5 bases, and 11 bases lay outside the gene matches. CDR3 sequence: CSVTFSGTASYNEQFF. In DNA form, the CDR3 reads TGCAGCGTTACTTTCTCCGGGACAGCTTCCTACAATGAGCAGTTCTTC.

The rearrangement uses TRBV7-3 and TRBJ2-3, with TRBD2 matching over 9 bases. Trimming removed 5 bases from V and 1 base from J; junction bases left unmatched: 7. The length of the CDR3 is 16 residues. Germline CDR1 SGHTA, CDR2 FQGTGA. CDR3 nucleotides: TGTGCCAGCAGCCCTTGGATAGCGGGGGGCACAGATACGCAGTATTTT. Residues: CASSPWIAGGTDTQYF.

The V gene is TRBV6-5, the J gene TRBJ2-2; D perhaps matches TRBD2 (6 bases). V was clipped by 5 bases and J by 4 bases, with 11 bases between them. Germline values: CDR1 MNHEY, CDR2 SVGAGI. The CDR3 is made up of 14 amino acids. The CDR3 sequence is CASSPSRGTGELFF. The DNA for the CDR3 is TGTGCCAGCAGTCCCTCGCGGGGCACCGGGGAGCTGTTTTTT.

This chain links TRBV19 with TRBJ1-5, with 10 bases matching TRBD1. Germline CDR1 LNHDA, CDR2 SQIVND (reference sequence). This CDR3 is 15 amino acids long. Trimming removed 6 bases from V and 5 bases from J; junction bases left unmatched: 7. The CDR3 region is CASSTGQGLYQPQHF. DNA of the CDR3: TGTGCCAGTAGCACGGGACAGGGGTTATATCAGCCCCAGCATTTT.

This clone was counted a single time. The V gene is TRBV7-3, the J gene TRBJ2-7; D possibly corresponds to TRBD1 (5 bases). The CDR3 loop spans 15 amino acids. Germline V lookup: CDR1 SGHTA, CDR2 FQGTGA. Trimming stripped 3 bases from V and 4 bases from J, with 16 bases between. The CDR3 nucleotides are TGTGCCAGCAGCTTGGGGCGCACCGCTGGGTACGAGCAGTACTTC. Translation gives CASSLGRTAGYEQYF.

The chain recombines TRBV5-6 with TRBJ2-2; possibly TRBD2 for D (6 bases). Per germline, CDR1 SGHDT and CDR2 YYEEEE. The CDR3 consists of 14 residues. V gave up 4 bases and J gave up 2 bases, with 9 bases separating them. CDR3 bases: TGTGCCAGCAGCGTGGGACTCAACACCGGGGAGCTGTTTTTT. Protein product: CASSVGLNTGELFF.

This clone has only a few counts. The V call is TRBV5-4, the J call TRBJ2-7; D might be TRBD1 (5 bases). Germline loops: CDR1 SGHNT, CDR2 YYREEE (reference sequence). The CDR3 has 14 amino acids. V was shortened by 4 bases and J by 2 bases, with 13 bases between the two germline ends. For the CDR3, the DNA is TGTGCCAGCAGCCAGCAGCAGGGCCCCTACGAGCAGTACTTC. Translated, it gives CASSQQQGPYEQYF.

This clone came up a few times. This chain joins TRBV29-1 and TRBJ1-2; the D is unclear. V gave up 5 bases and J gave up 4 bases, with 20 bases separating them. In germline, CDR1 is SQVTM, CDR2 ANQGSEA. This CDR3 is built from 15 residues. In DNA form, the CDR3 reads TGCAGCGTTTTGCATGGACCTACAGAGGGCTATGGCTACACCTTC. Its translation is CSVLHGPTEGYGYTF.

The genes are TRBV6-1 and TRBJ2-7, with TRBD1 matching 11 bases. CDR1 and CDR2 (germline): MNHNS, SASEGT. The CDR3 loop spans 13 amino acids. Trimming removed 10 bases from V and 2 bases from J; junction bases left unmatched: 4. CDR3 sequence (DNA): TGTGCCACCCGGGGACAGGGGGCCTACGAGCAGTACTTC. Translation: CATRGQGAYEQYF.

The chain uses TRBV10-2 and TRBJ2-7; TRBD2 matches 10 bases. The junction had 28 bases not matched to a gene; V was cut back by 8 bases and J by 0 bases. Germline loops: CDR1 WSHSY, CDR2 SAAADI. There are 22 residues in the CDR3. CDR3 coding DNA: TGCGCCAGCCGAAACCTTGGGCTAGCGGGGGAAGGTTGGGGGGCCAGCTCCTACGAGCAGTACTTC. This translates into CASRNLGLAGEGWGASSYEQYF.

The V call is TRBV30, the J call TRBJ2-5; the match to TRBD2 covers 9 bases. Trimming at V came to 5 bases and at J to 5 bases, leaving 18 bases not matched to a gene. Germline loops: CDR1 GTSNPN, CDR2 SVGIG (reference sequence). The CDR3 sequence is 17 residues long. The CDR3 sequence is CAWGASGVTWGLETQYF. Written as DNA, the CDR3 is TGTGCCTGGGGGGCTAGCGGGGTCACGTGGGGTCTGGAGACCCAGTACTTC.

This chain uses TRBV11-2 with TRBJ1-6; weak D call: TRBD1 (6 bases). Germline V lookup: CDR1 SGHAT, CDR2 FQNNGV. With 0 bases removed from V and 14 bases from J, the gap between germline ends came to 14 bases. The CDR3 is 14 residues long. The CDR3 is CASSLDLDRLALHF. The DNA of the CDR3 is TGTGCCAGCAGCTTAGACCTCGACAGGCTCGCCCTCCACTTT.

The J gene is TRBJ2-1, the V gene TRBV7-2, with unresolved D. Germline lookup yields CDR1 SGHTA and CDR2 FQGNSA. This CDR3 has 14 amino acids. Trimming pared 5 bases from V and 0 bases from J, leaving 8 bases between. CDR3 DNA sequence: TGTGCCAGCAGCGGCGCTAGCTCCTACAATGAGCAGTTCTTC. Translated, it gives CASSGASSYNEQFF.

The V and J genes are TRBV30 and TRBJ1-1, with TRBD1 matching over 7 bases. J gave up 6 bases and V 1 base, and 11 bases lay outside the gene matches. There are 15 residues in the CDR3. CDR1 is GTSNPN and CDR2 is SVGIG in the germline V gene (reference sequence). CDR3 protein: CAWSDKGAPGPEAFF. CDR3 DNA: TGTGCCTGGAGTGATAAGGGGGCGCCGGGCCCTGAAGCTTTCTTT.

The chain combines TRBV7-9 with TRBJ2-1, with TRBD2 matching over 8 bases. Germline V CDR1 and CDR2: SEHNR, FQNEAQ (reference sequence). This CDR3 is built from 17 residues. Unmatched junction bases numbered 9, after V lost 5 bases and J lost 0 bases. CDR3 sequence: CASSPTGGGSSYNEQFF. CDR3 DNA: TGTGCCAGCAGCCCTACCGGGGGGGGAAGCTCCTACAATGAGCAGTTCTTC. Full variable domain (missing parts from reference TRBV7-9 and TRBJ2-1): DTGVSQNPRHKITKRGQNVTFRCDPISEHNRLYWYRQTLGQGPEFLTYFQNEAQLEKSRLLSDRFSAERPKGSFSTLEIQRTEQGDSAMYLCASSPTGGGSSYNEQFFGPGTRLTVL.

This rearrangement joins TRBV12-5 to TRBJ2-7, with D unresolved. Germline loops: CDR1 LGHNT, CDR2 FRNRAP. Trimming stripped 3 bases from V and 0 bases from J, with 18 bases between. This CDR3 is built from 17 residues. DNA of the CDR3: TGTGCTAGTGGTTTCGAGGTTTCCCGATACGTCTCCTACGAGCAGTACTTC. Its translation is CASGFEVSRYVSYEQYF.

A few counts support this clone. This chain links TRBV5-3 with TRBJ2-7, with 12 bases that match TRBD2. TRBV5-3 qualifies as an ORF whose function is uncertain. The CDR3 is made up of 15 amino acids. V gave up 7 bases and J gave up 5 bases; unmatched junction bases: 10. The chain's CDR3 is CARAPSGGALDEQYF. The DNA of the CDR3 is TGTGCCAGAGCCCCTAGCGGGGGGGCACTTGACGAGCAGTACTTC.

The CDR3 loop is CATTRGWETQYF. The CDR3 bases are TGTGCCACTACTAGAGGTTGGGAGACCCAGTACTTC. The chain is built from TRBV2 and TRBJ2-5; the D gene is possibly TRBD2 (5 bases). The CDR3 totals 12 residues. Trimming left V 10 bases short and J 5 bases short, with 14 bases between. The germline CDR1 and CDR2 sequences are SNHLY and FYNNEI.

Regarding this clone: Compared with germline, one end of the junction differs, possibly owing to a read error. The V gene is TRBV7-7, the J gene TRBJ1-1; D is possibly TRBD1 (6 bases). The CDR3 runs to 15 residues. Germline loops: CDR1 SSHAT, CDR2 FNYEAQ (reference sequence). CDR3 nucleotides: TGTGCTAGCACCAAAACAGGGATGGGGAACACTGAAGCTTTCTTT. Protein product: CASTKTGMGNTEAFF.

V gene TRBV5-1 combines with J gene TRBJ1-1; 9 bases map to TRBD1. The trim removed 0 bases at V and 8 bases at J, leaving 2 bases unmatched. This CDR3 has 13 residues. CDR1 and CDR2 (germline): SGHRS, YFSETQ. Here the CDR3 DNA reads TGCGCCAGCAGCTTGGCCGGGACAGGGGAAGCTTTCTTT. Amino acid sequence: CASSLAGTGEAFF.

V gene TRBV6-5 combines with J gene TRBJ1-1, with a possible D match to TRBD1 (6 bases). The germline V and J ends were trimmed by 6 bases and 6 bases, with 14 bases remaining between them. Germline CDR1 and CDR2: MNHEY and SVGAGI. This CDR3 comprises 13 residues. The CDR3 loop reads CASSKGVPSEAFF. The CDR3 DNA reads as TGTGCCAGCAGCAAGGGGGTTCCCTCTGAAGCTTTCTTT.

This clone showed up just a few times. The chain couples TRBV19 to TRBJ1-2, with 8 bases that match TRBD1. Per germline, CDR1 LNHDA and CDR2 SQIVND (reference sequence). The CDR3 length is 13 residues. Trimming removed 6 bases from V and 2 bases from J; junction bases left unmatched: 2. CDR3 nucleotide sequence: TGTGCCAGTAGCTGGACAGGGAACTATGGCTACACCTTC. Translating gives CASSWTGNYGYTF.

This clone has just a few counts. CDR3 bases: TGTGCCAGCAGTTTTAACTCTTATAGCAATCAGCCCCAGCATTTT. As protein: CASSFNSYSNQPQHF. This rearrangement joins TRBV27 to TRBJ1-5; D call uncertain. CDR3 length: 15 residues. The germline gives CDR1 MNHEY, CDR2 SMNVEV (reference sequence). V lost 3 bases, J lost 0 bases, and 9 bases lay in between.

This clone has more than one count but fewer than ten. The CDR3 region is CASSGQASNQPQHF. CDR3 DNA sequence: TGTGCCAGCAGTGGTCAGGCGAGCAATCAGCCCCAGCATTTT. The V and J genes are TRBV6-1 and TRBJ1-5, with D hard to call. Germline CDR1 is MNHNS and CDR2 is SASEGT. The V gene lost 4 bases and the J gene lost 1 base, with 8 bases spanning the gap. This CDR3 spans 14 amino acids.

The gene calls are TRBV7-3 and TRBJ2-1; 7 nucleotides agree with TRBD1. The V and J ends lost 5 bases and 1 base, in that order; junction bases with no gene match: 8. This CDR3 comprises 16 residues. Per germline, CDR1 SGHTA and CDR2 FQGTGA. The CDR3 loop reads CASSPYRGKSYNEQFF. The CDR3 DNA reads TGTGCCAGCAGCCCCTACAGGGGTAAGTCCTACAATGAGCAGTTCTTC. Using reference TRBV7-3 and TRBJ2-1 for the parts outside the CDR3, the full variable domain is GAGVSQTPSNKVTEKGKYVELRCDPISGHTALYWYRQSLGQGPEFLIYFQGTGAADDSGLPNDRFFAVRPEGSVSTLKIQRTERGDSAVYLCASSPYRGKSYNEQFFGPGTRLTVL.

In DNA, the CDR3 is TGTGCCTGGAGCGGCAGGGAGGCCGGGGAGCTGTTTTTT. Translation gives CAWSGREAGELFF. The chain combines TRBV30 with TRBJ2-2, with D possibly being TRBD2 (6 bases). The CDR3 sequence is 13 residues long. Germline V lookup: CDR1 GTSNPN, CDR2 SVGIG (reference sequence). V was shortened by 3 bases and J by 6 bases, with 11 bases between the two germline ends.

A word on this clone: Additional DNA sequences in this sample encode the identical CDR3. The rearrangement joins TRBV11-3 to TRBJ1-2, with a possible D match to TRBD1 (5 bases). The CDR3 is made up of 11 amino acids. V was cut by 4 bases and J by 11 bases, with 11 bases left in between. Germline loops: CDR1 SGHNT, CDR2 YENEEA. CDR3 region: CASSSRGGYTF. In DNA, the CDR3 is TGTGCCAGCAGCTCCCGGGGGGGTTACACCTTC.

The chain links TRBV4-3 to TRBJ1-2; possibly TRBD1 for D (6 bases). This CDR3 is built from 17 residues. Germline V lookup: CDR1 LGHNA, CDR2 YSLEER. The V end was cut by 3 bases, the J end by 4 bases, with 21 bases between. CDR3 sequence: CASSQTQGVWGPYGYTF. Here the CDR3 DNA reads TGCGCCAGCAGCCAGACTCAGGGTGTATGGGGGCCCTATGGCTACACCTTC.

The chain combines TRBV30 with TRBJ1-6; D not resolved. Trimming shortened V by 4 bases and J by 7 bases, and 17 bases separated the two germline ends. The CDR3 totals 15 residues. Germline assignment: CDR1 GTSNPN and CDR2 SVGIG (reference sequence). CDR3 loop: CAWTPGGLTNSPLHF. DNA of the CDR3: TGTGCCTGGACCCCCGGAGGGCTGACGAATTCACCCCTCCACTTT.

For this clone: This CDR3 is also generated by other DNA sequences in the sample. This chain connects TRBV9 to TRBJ2-3, with 14 bases aligning to TRBD2. This CDR3 has 15 amino acids. The ends lost 2 bases at V and 4 bases at J; junction bases unmatched: 0. Looked up from germline, CDR1 is SGDLS and CDR2 is YYNGEE. The CDR3 protein is CASSVTSGGADTQYF. The CDR3 bases are TGTGCCAGCAGCGTGACTAGCGGGGGGGCAGATACGCAGTATTTT.